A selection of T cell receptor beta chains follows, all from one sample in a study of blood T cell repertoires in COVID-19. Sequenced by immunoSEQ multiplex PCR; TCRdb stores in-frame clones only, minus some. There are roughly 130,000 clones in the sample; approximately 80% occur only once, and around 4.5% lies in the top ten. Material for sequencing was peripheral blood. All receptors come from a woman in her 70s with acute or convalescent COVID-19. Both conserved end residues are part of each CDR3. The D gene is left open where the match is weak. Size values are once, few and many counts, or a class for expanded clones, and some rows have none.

CDR3nt: TGTGCCAGCAGCCTCCTTAGCGGGGGGGCCGAAGATGAGCAGTTCTTC
CDR3aa: CASSLLSGGAEDEQFF
abundance: .
v_gene: TRBV3-1/TRBV3-2
j_gene: TRBJ2-1
d_gene: TRBD2

CDR3nt: TGTGCCAGCAGTTACTCGAAGAGGGGAGGGACAGATACGCAGTATTTT
CDR3aa: CASSYSKRGGTDTQYF
abundance: .
v_gene: TRBV6-5
j_gene: TRBJ2-3
d_gene: TRBD2

CDR3nt: TGTGCCAGCAGCCTAGCTGCCCACAATGAGCAGTTCTTC
CDR3aa: CASSLAAHNEQFF
abundance: .
v_gene: TRBV14
j_gene: TRBJ2-1
d_gene: .

CDR3nt: TGCGCCAGCAGCCAAAAGGGACAGGGGGACACTGAAGCTTTCTTT
CDR3aa: CASSQKGQGDTEAFF
abundance: few
v_gene: TRBV4-1
j_gene: TRBJ1-1
d_gene: TRBD1

CDR3nt: TGTGCCAGCAGCTTAGGTCCTAGGAGGACAGAGAACTATGGCTACACCTTC
CDR3aa: CASSLGPRRTENYGYTF
abundance: .
v_gene: TRBV7-6
j_gene: TRBJ1-2
d_gene: .

CDR3nt: TGTGCCAGCAGCTCAAGGACAGGGCCCTACAATGAGCAGTTCTTC
CDR3aa: CASSSRTGPYNEQFF
abundance: .
v_gene: TRBV11-3
j_gene: TRBJ2-1
d_gene: TRBD1

CDR3nt: TGTGCCAGCGGGACTTCCTTCTATGGCTACACCTTC
CDR3aa: CASGTSFYGYTF
abundance: .
v_gene: TRBV25-1
j_gene: TRBJ1-2
d_gene: .

CDR3nt: TGTGCCAGCAGCCGATTAAGACAGAGTAGGGAAAAACTGTTTTTT
CDR3aa: CASSRLRQSREKLFF
abundance: .
v_gene: TRBV14
j_gene: TRBJ1-4
d_gene: .

CDR3nt: TGTGCCAGCAGTTACTGGCCCGAAACTATGAACACTGAAGCTTTCTTT
CDR3aa: CASSYWPETMNTEAFF
abundance: .
v_gene: TRBV6-5
j_gene: TRBJ1-1
d_gene: .

CDR3nt: TGTGCCAGCAGTCAAATGGCCGGGACGGGACAGGGCTATGGCTACACCTTC
CDR3aa: CASSQMAGTGQGYGYTF
abundance: .
v_gene: TRBV27
j_gene: TRBJ1-2
d_gene: TRBD1

CDR3nt: TGCAGCGTTGAACTTGGGAGGGATCAGCCCCAGCATTTT
CDR3aa: CSVELGRDQPQHF
abundance: .
v_gene: TRBV29-1
j_gene: TRBJ1-5
d_gene: .

CDR3nt: TGTGCCAGCAGCCCTCGACAGGGTTTGAACACTGAAGCTTTCTTT
CDR3aa: CASSPRQGLNTEAFF
abundance: .
v_gene: TRBV9
j_gene: TRBJ1-1
d_gene: TRBD1

CDR3nt: TGCGCCAGCAGCCCAAACACAGAACACTATGGCTACACCTTC
CDR3aa: CASSPNTEHYGYTF
abundance: .
v_gene: TRBV4-1
j_gene: TRBJ1-2
d_gene: .

CDR3nt: TGTGCCAGCAGTTTGGACAGGGTCAATCAGCCCCAGCATTTT
CDR3aa: CASSLDRVNQPQHF
abundance: .
v_gene: TRBV27
j_gene: TRBJ1-5
d_gene: TRBD1

CDR3nt: TGTGCCACCAGTGAGCGGCGGACTAGCGGAGTATACAATGAGCAGTTCTTC
CDR3aa: CATSERRTSGVYNEQFF
abundance: .
v_gene: TRBV24-1
j_gene: TRBJ2-1
d_gene: TRBD2

CDR3nt: TGCGCCAGCAGCCAAGATTTTTGGCAGAAGGAAGCTTTCTTT
CDR3aa: CASSQDFWQKEAFF
abundance: .
v_gene: TRBV4-3
j_gene: TRBJ1-1
d_gene: .

CDR3nt: TGTGCCAGCAGCGTAAGGGAAGGGGCCTCTGGAAACACCATATATTTT
CDR3aa: CASSVREGASGNTIYF
abundance: .
v_gene: TRBV9
j_gene: TRBJ1-3
d_gene: .

CDR3nt: TGCGCCAGCAGCCGCGACAGGACTGGAAACACCATATATTTT
CDR3aa: CASSRDRTGNTIYF
abundance: .
v_gene: TRBV4-3
j_gene: TRBJ1-3
d_gene: .

CDR3nt: TGTGCCAGCAGCTTAGGGGGGCGGCCCGGGGAGCTGTTTTTT
CDR3aa: CASSLGGRPGELFF
abundance: .
v_gene: TRBV7-2
j_gene: TRBJ2-2
d_gene: .

CDR3nt: TGTGCCAGCTCCCCCGGGACGCGGGGTCTTGGGTCACCCCTCCACTTT
CDR3aa: CASSPGTRGLGSPLHF
abundance: .
v_gene: TRBV18
j_gene: TRBJ1-6
d_gene: .

CDR3nt: TGTGCCAGCAGCGCCTGGAGCGCCGGGACAGAGTACTTC
CDR3aa: CASSAWSAGTEYF
abundance: .
v_gene: TRBV7-2
j_gene: TRBJ2-5
d_gene: TRBD1

CDR3nt: TGTGCCAGCAGGGCCGACAGGACGACAGATACGCAGTATTTT
CDR3aa: CASRADRTTDTQYF
abundance: .
v_gene: TRBV6-5
j_gene: TRBJ2-3
d_gene: .

CDR3nt: TGTGCCAGCAGTCCGGACACTTATGAAGCTTTCTTT
CDR3aa: CASSPDTYEAFF
abundance: once
v_gene: TRBV6-5
j_gene: TRBJ1-1
d_gene: .

CDR3nt: TGTGCCAGCAGCCAAGCGGGGAGATCAACGGGTGAGCAGTTCTTC
CDR3aa: CASSQAGRSTGEQFF
abundance: .
v_gene: TRBV3-1/TRBV3-2
j_gene: TRBJ2-1
d_gene: .

CDR3nt: TGTGCCATCCAACCAGGAGGCCGGTTTAACTATGGCTACACCTTC
CDR3aa: CAIQPGGRFNYGYTF
abundance: once
v_gene: TRBV10-3
j_gene: TRBJ1-2
d_gene: .

CDR3nt: .
CDR3aa: CASSFGPGQGNSPLHF
abundance: .
v_gene: TRBV11-2
j_gene: TRBJ1-6
d_gene: .

CDR3nt: TGTGCCAGCAGCTTTGCAGGGTTGAACACTGAAGCTTTCTTT
CDR3aa: CASSFAGLNTEAFF
abundance: .
v_gene: TRBV5-4
j_gene: TRBJ1-1
d_gene: .

CDR3nt: TGTGCCAGTAGTATCTCCTCCGCGAGGAACACTGAAGCTTTCTTT
CDR3aa: CASSISSARNTEAFF
abundance: .
v_gene: TRBV19
j_gene: TRBJ1-1
d_gene: .

CDR3nt: TGTGCCATCAGCCCACTAGCGGGGTCCCACAATGAGCAGTTCTTC
CDR3aa: CAISPLAGSHNEQFF
abundance: .
v_gene: TRBV10-3
j_gene: TRBJ2-1
d_gene: TRBD2

CDR3nt: TGTGCCAGTACTGCAGGAGGATGGTGGTACACCTTC
CDR3aa: CASTAGGWWYTF
abundance: few
v_gene: TRBV19
j_gene: TRBJ1-2
d_gene: .

CDR3nt: TGTGCCACCAGTGATGCCCTGGGGACAGGGGATCTCTATGAGCAGTTCTTC
CDR3aa: CATSDALGTGDLYEQFF
abundance: .
v_gene: TRBV24-1
j_gene: TRBJ2-1
d_gene: TRBD1

CDR3nt: TGTGCCATCAGTGGTCGGACAGAATTTAACTATGGCTACACCTTC
CDR3aa: CAISGRTEFNYGYTF
abundance: once
v_gene: TRBV10-3
j_gene: TRBJ1-2
d_gene: .

CDR3nt: TGCGCCAGCAGCTTGGAAGGGGGCGCGGAAAAACTGTTTTTT
CDR3aa: CASSLEGGAEKLFF
abundance: .
v_gene: TRBV5-1
j_gene: TRBJ1-4
d_gene: TRBD1

CDR3nt: TGTGCCAGCAGTCCCCCGGGAGGGGGCTATGGCTACACCTTC
CDR3aa: CASSPPGGGYGYTF
abundance: .
v_gene: TRBV6-5
j_gene: TRBJ1-2
d_gene: .

CDR3nt: TGTGCCAGCAGCTTAGCTCCAGCAGGGTTGGGTGAGCAGTTCTTC
CDR3aa: CASSLAPAGLGEQFF
abundance: once
v_gene: TRBV7-2
j_gene: TRBJ2-1
d_gene: .

CDR3nt: TGTGCCAGCAGCTTAGACGGGAACACCGGGGAGCTGTTTTTT
CDR3aa: CASSLDGNTGELFF
abundance: .
v_gene: TRBV7-2
j_gene: TRBJ2-2
d_gene: .

CDR3nt: TGCGCCAGCAGCCAGGGTTGGACAGGGTCTGGAAACACCATATATTTT
CDR3aa: CASSQGWTGSGNTIYF
abundance: .
v_gene: TRBV4-1
j_gene: TRBJ1-3
d_gene: TRBD1

CDR3nt: TGTGCCAGCAGCGTAGGCGGCAGGGGATCACCCCTCCACTTT
CDR3aa: CASSVGGRGSPLHF
abundance: .
v_gene: TRBV9
j_gene: TRBJ1-6
d_gene: .

CDR3nt: TGCGCCAGCAGCTCGACAGGATTCACTAGCACAGATACGCAGTATTTT
CDR3aa: CASSSTGFTSTDTQYF
abundance: .
v_gene: TRBV5-1
j_gene: TRBJ2-3
d_gene: .

CDR3nt: TGTGCCAGTAGTATAGATCTAAGGCGGGACAGGCGAAGAGTCTCCTATGGCTACACCTTC
CDR3aa: CASSIDLRRDRRRVSYGYTF
abundance: .
v_gene: TRBV19
j_gene: TRBJ1-2
d_gene: TRBD1

CDR3nt: TGTGCCAGTAGCGGTCTCTCCCCCCCCAGGGAAAGAAGGGTCAGGAATCAGCCCCAGCATTTT
CDR3aa: CASSGLSPPRERRVRNQPQHF
abundance: .
v_gene: TRBV19
j_gene: TRBJ1-5
d_gene: .

CDR3nt: TGTGCCAGCAGTTTAAGGTGGAGTTATGGCTACACCTTC
CDR3aa: CASSLRWSYGYTF
abundance: .
v_gene: TRBV12-3/TRBV12-4
j_gene: TRBJ1-2
d_gene: .

CDR3nt: TGTGCCAGCAGTGGACAGTTAGGCCAGCCCCAGCATTTT
CDR3aa: CASSGQLGQPQHF
abundance: .
v_gene: TRBV12-3/TRBV12-4
j_gene: TRBJ1-5
d_gene: .

CDR3nt: TGTGCCAGCAGTCCAACCGGGACAGGGGGCTTCACTGAAGCTTTCTTT
CDR3aa: CASSPTGTGGFTEAFF
abundance: .
v_gene: TRBV6-6
j_gene: TRBJ1-1
d_gene: TRBD1

CDR3nt: TGTGCCAGCAGCCCACGATCAGGGGGTGGCACTGAAGCTTTCTTT
CDR3aa: CASSPRSGGGTEAFF
abundance: .
v_gene: TRBV7-9
j_gene: TRBJ1-1
d_gene: TRBD1

CDR3nt: TGTGCCAGCAGCATCCTAGGACAGCACAATCAGCCCCAGCATTTT
CDR3aa: CASSILGQHNQPQHF
abundance: few
v_gene: TRBV21-1
j_gene: TRBJ1-5
d_gene: .

CDR3nt: TGTGCCAGCAGCTTTACGGGGGACTGGGGGACCCAGTACTTC
CDR3aa: CASSFTGDWGTQYF
abundance: .
v_gene: TRBV13
j_gene: TRBJ2-5
d_gene: .

CDR3nt: TGTGCCAGCAGCGTCAGCGGGGGGGCCACAGATACGCAGTATTTT
CDR3aa: CASSVSGGATDTQYF
abundance: .
v_gene: TRBV9
j_gene: TRBJ2-3
d_gene: TRBD2

CDR3nt: TGTGCCAGCAGCCTATGGGGGGAGGGAAGCAATCAGCCCCAGCATTTT
CDR3aa: CASSLWGEGSNQPQHF
abundance: few
v_gene: TRBV27
j_gene: TRBJ1-5
d_gene: .

CDR3nt: TGTGCCAGCAGCTTAGATCAGGTCGTCAGGGTAACCGGGGAGCTGTTTTTT
CDR3aa: CASSLDQVVRVTGELFF
abundance: .
v_gene: TRBV7-9
j_gene: TRBJ2-2
d_gene: .

CDR3nt: TGCGCCAGCAGGGGACTAGCGGGGGGGCCATCCCCTAGCGGTGAGCAGTTCTTC
CDR3aa: CASRGLAGGPSPSGEQFF
abundance: .
v_gene: TRBV10-2
j_gene: TRBJ2-1
d_gene: TRBD2

CDR3nt: TGTGCCAGCAGCGGTACAGGGGTCTCCTACAATGAGCAGTTCTTC
CDR3aa: CASSGTGVSYNEQFF
abundance: .
v_gene: TRBV2
j_gene: TRBJ2-1
d_gene: TRBD1

CDR3nt: TGTGCCAGCAGCCCTCGGGAATCCGGGGAGCTGTTTTTT
CDR3aa: CASSPRESGELFF
abundance: .
v_gene: TRBV7-2
j_gene: TRBJ2-2
d_gene: .

CDR3nt: TGTGCCAGTAGCTCAATGGGAGGGGAGGAAGCTTTCTTT
CDR3aa: CASSSMGGEEAFF
abundance: .
v_gene: TRBV19
j_gene: TRBJ1-1
d_gene: .

CDR3nt: TGTGCCAGCAGCGCTTCGGGGGACACTGAAGCTTTCTTT
CDR3aa: CASSASGDTEAFF
abundance: .
v_gene: TRBV11-3
j_gene: TRBJ1-1
d_gene: .